These T cell receptor beta chains were read from a single sample in a study of control samples from healthy donors and cancer patients. Sequencing used immunoSEQ multiplex PCR; TCRdb keeps in-frame clones, though not all of them. The data show some 45,000 clones, less than 90% seen once. The sequencing sample was made of blood. The source of these receptors is a man aged 60 to 75 in good health. Both conserved end residues are part of each CDR3. Fields, in order: clone size, J gene, D gene, V gene, CDR3 DNA, CDR3 protein. D genes are given only for firm matches. Not all rows give a size; the values are once, few, many and, for expanded clones, a class.

clone size: -; J gene: TRBJ2-2; D gene: -; V gene: TRBV11-3; CDR3 DNA: TGTGTCAGCAGCTTCCACACCGGGGAGCTGTTTTTT; CDR3 protein: CVSSFHTGELFF
clone size: -; J gene: TRBJ1-4; D gene: -; V gene: TRBV5-4; CDR3 DNA: TGTGCCAGCAGCTTCGGTTCTATTGGTGAAAAACTGTTTTTT; CDR3 protein: CASSFGSIGEKLFF
clone size: -; J gene: TRBJ2-1; D gene: TRBD2; V gene: TRBV28; CDR3 DNA: TGTGCCAGCAGCGAGGGACTAGCGGGTCTCAATGAGCAGTTCTTC; CDR3 protein: CASSEGLAGLNEQFF
clone size: -; J gene: TRBJ1-5; D gene: -; V gene: TRBV10-3; CDR3 DNA: TGTGCCATCAGTGAGGGACGGAATAATCAGCCCCAGCATTTT; CDR3 protein: CAISEGRNNQPQHF
clone size: -; J gene: TRBJ1-1; D gene: -; V gene: TRBV28; CDR3 DNA: TGTTCAACCTCATATGGGAACACTGAAGCTTTCTTT; CDR3 protein: CSTSYGNTEAFF
clone size: -; J gene: TRBJ2-7; D gene: -; V gene: TRBV10-2; CDR3 DNA: TGCGCCAGCAGTGATGGGGGGTTGAACTACGAGCAGTACTTC; CDR3 protein: CASSDGGLNYEQYF
clone size: -; J gene: TRBJ2-3; D gene: TRBD2; V gene: TRBV7-8; CDR3 DNA: TGTGCCAGCAGCTCTCCGGGGGGGGGACTAGCGGGCACAGATACGCAGTATTTT; CDR3 protein: CASSSPGGGLAGTDTQYF
clone size: few; J gene: TRBJ1-6; D gene: -; V gene: TRBV19; CDR3 DNA: TGTGCCAGTAGTACGTCCGGTCCCCTCGGGTCACCCCTCCACTTT; CDR3 protein: CASSTSGPLGSPLHF
clone size: -; J gene: TRBJ1-1; D gene: -; V gene: TRBV7-9; CDR3 DNA: TGTGCCAGCAGCTTAGCGGGGCCCAACACTGAAGCTTTCTTT; CDR3 protein: CASSLAGPNTEAFF
clone size: few; J gene: TRBJ2-1; D gene: -; V gene: TRBV28; CDR3 DNA: TGTGCCAGCAGCCCAATGGGGGAGTTCAATGAGCAGTTCTTC; CDR3 protein: CASSPMGEFNEQFF
clone size: -; J gene: TRBJ1-1; D gene: TRBD1; V gene: TRBV28; CDR3 DNA: TGTGCCAGCAGGGTGACAGGGACGTCCGTCGGGTTCACTGAAGCTTTCTTT; CDR3 protein: CASRVTGTSVGFTEAFF
clone size: -; J gene: TRBJ1-1; D gene: -; V gene: TRBV5-1; CDR3 DNA: TGCGCCAGCAGCTCTGATCCGGGATCCCTATACACTGAAGCTTTCTTT; CDR3 protein: CASSSDPGSLYTEAFF
clone size: -; J gene: TRBJ1-2; D gene: -; V gene: TRBV10-2; CDR3 DNA: TGCGCCAGCAGGGGCGCAGGGGAGACGACAAACTATGGCTACACCTTC; CDR3 protein: CASRGAGETTNYGYTF
clone size: once; J gene: TRBJ1-1; D gene: -; V gene: TRBV20-1; CDR3 DNA: TGCAGTGCCGGAATAGGGAGCGAAGCTTTCTTT; CDR3 protein: CSAGIGSEAFF
clone size: -; J gene: TRBJ1-2; D gene: -; V gene: TRBV7-3; CDR3 DNA: TGTGCCAGCAGCTTAACAGGGGGGGGGTCTGGCTACACCTTC; CDR3 protein: CASSLTGGGSGYTF
clone size: -; J gene: TRBJ1-5; D gene: -; V gene: TRBV2; CDR3 DNA: TGTGCCAGCAGTACCGCCGAGGGCAATAGCAATCAGCCCCAGCATTTT; CDR3 protein: CASSTAEGNSNQPQHF
clone size: -; J gene: TRBJ2-5; D gene: TRBD2; V gene: TRBV6-2/TRBV6-3; CDR3 DNA: TGTGCCAGCAGGCCTAGGGGTAGCGGGGGAAAGACCCAGTACTTC; CDR3 protein: CASRPRGSGGKTQYF
clone size: -; J gene: TRBJ2-3; D gene: -; V gene: TRBV2; CDR3 DNA: TGTGCCAGTAAGGGCGGGGACCCTGCCACGCAGTATTTT; CDR3 protein: CASKGGDPATQYF
clone size: -; J gene: TRBJ1-5; D gene: TRBD1; V gene: TRBV18; CDR3 DNA: TGTGCCAGCTCACCCGTCCCGGGACAGGGGTTGAGCAATCAGCCCCAGCATTTT; CDR3 protein: CASSPVPGQGLSNQPQHF
clone size: -; J gene: TRBJ1-6; D gene: TRBD1; V gene: TRBV25-1; CDR3 DNA: TGTGCCAGCGCCCAGGGGGGCGAGTCACCCCTCCACTTT; CDR3 protein: CASAQGGESPLHF
clone size: -; J gene: TRBJ2-7; D gene: -; V gene: TRBV21-1; CDR3 DNA: TGTGCCAGCTACGTCGGGGGGCAACACGCCTACGAGCAGTACTTC; CDR3 protein: CASYVGGQHAYEQYF
clone size: -; J gene: TRBJ2-1; D gene: -; V gene: TRBV6-2/TRBV6-3; CDR3 DNA: TGTGCCAGCAGTTACTCGAGCAGGCACGATGAGCAGTTCTTC; CDR3 protein: CASSYSSRHDEQFF
clone size: -; J gene: TRBJ1-2; D gene: -; V gene: TRBV11-2; CDR3 DNA: TGTGCCAGCAGCCCCGACAGGAACTATGGCTACACCTTC; CDR3 protein: CASSPDRNYGYTF
clone size: -; J gene: TRBJ1-1; D gene: -; V gene: TRBV30; CDR3 DNA: TGTGCCTGGACCAAAGGCAGCGTGAACACTGAAGCTTTCTTT; CDR3 protein: CAWTKGSVNTEAFF
clone size: -; J gene: TRBJ2-4; D gene: -; V gene: TRBV5-4; CDR3 DNA: TGTGCCAGCAGCTTCAAGGCTGAGGGGCACATTCAGTACTTC; CDR3 protein: CASSFKAEGHIQYF
clone size: once; J gene: TRBJ2-3; D gene: -; V gene: TRBV18; CDR3 DNA: TGTGCCAGCTCATCCTATGGCAGCACAGATACGCAGTATTTT; CDR3 protein: CASSSYGSTDTQYF
clone size: -; J gene: TRBJ1-5; D gene: -; V gene: TRBV4-1; CDR3 DNA: TGCGCCAGCAGCCAAGAGGAGGGGTTCGGCAATCAGCCCCAGCATTTT; CDR3 protein: CASSQEEGFGNQPQHF